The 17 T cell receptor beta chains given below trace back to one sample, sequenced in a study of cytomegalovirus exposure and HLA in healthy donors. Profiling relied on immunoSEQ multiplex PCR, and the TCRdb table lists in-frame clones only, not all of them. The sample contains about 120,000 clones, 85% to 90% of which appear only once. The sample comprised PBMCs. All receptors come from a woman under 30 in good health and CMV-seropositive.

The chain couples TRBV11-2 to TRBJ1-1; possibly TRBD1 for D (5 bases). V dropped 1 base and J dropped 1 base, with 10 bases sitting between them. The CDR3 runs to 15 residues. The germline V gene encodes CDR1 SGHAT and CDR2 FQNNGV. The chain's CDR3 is CASSLAGHGNTEAFF. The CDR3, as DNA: TGTGCCAGCAGCTTAGCCGGACACGGGAACACTGAAGCTTTCTTT. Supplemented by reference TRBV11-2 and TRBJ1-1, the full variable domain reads EAGVAQSPRYKIIEKRQSVAFWCNPISGHATLYWYQQILGQGPKLLIQFQNNGVVDDSQLPKDRFSAERLKGVDSTLKIQPAKLEDSAVYLCASSLAGHGNTEAFFGQGTRLTVV.

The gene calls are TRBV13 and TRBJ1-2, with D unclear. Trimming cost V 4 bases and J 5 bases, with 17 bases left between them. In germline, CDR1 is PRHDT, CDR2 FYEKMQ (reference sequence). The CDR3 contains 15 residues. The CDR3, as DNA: TGTGCCAGCAGCTCAACGCGCGGGCCGGAGTATGGCTACACCTTC. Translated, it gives CASSSTRGPEYGYTF.

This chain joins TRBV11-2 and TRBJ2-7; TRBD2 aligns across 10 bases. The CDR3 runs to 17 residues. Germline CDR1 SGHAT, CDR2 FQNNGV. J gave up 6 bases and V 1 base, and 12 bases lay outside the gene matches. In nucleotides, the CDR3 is TGTGCCAGCAGCTTAGCTTTCTTTAGCGGGAGGTTCAGCGAGCAGTACTTC. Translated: CASSLAFFSGRFSEQYF. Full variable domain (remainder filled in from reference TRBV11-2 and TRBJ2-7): EAGVAQSPRYKIIEKRQSVAFWCNPISGHATLYWYQQILGQGPKLLIQFQNNGVVDDSQLPKDRFSAERLKGVDSTLKIQPAKLEDSAVYLCASSLAFFSGRFSEQYFGPGTRLTVT.

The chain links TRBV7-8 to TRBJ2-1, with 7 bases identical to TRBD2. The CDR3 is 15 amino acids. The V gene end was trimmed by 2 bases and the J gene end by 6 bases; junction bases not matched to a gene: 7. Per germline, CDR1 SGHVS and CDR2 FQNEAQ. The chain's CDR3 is CASSLIGGGFNEQFF. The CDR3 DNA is TGTGCCAGCAGCTTAATTGGGGGGGGTTTCAATGAGCAGTTCTTC.

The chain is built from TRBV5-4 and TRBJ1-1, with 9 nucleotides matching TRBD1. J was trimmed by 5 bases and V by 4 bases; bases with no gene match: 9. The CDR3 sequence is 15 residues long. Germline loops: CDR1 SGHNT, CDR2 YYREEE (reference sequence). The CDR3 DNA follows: TGTGCCAGCAGCCCCGGGACAGGGCCTGGTACTGAAGCTTTCTTT. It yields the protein CASSPGTGPGTEAFF. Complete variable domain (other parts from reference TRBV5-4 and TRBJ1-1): ETGVTQSPTHLIKTRGQQVTLRCSSQSGHNTVSWYQQALGQGPQFIFQYYREEENGRGNFPPRFSGLQFPNYSSELNVNALELDDSALYLCASSPGTGPGTEAFFGQGTRLTVV.

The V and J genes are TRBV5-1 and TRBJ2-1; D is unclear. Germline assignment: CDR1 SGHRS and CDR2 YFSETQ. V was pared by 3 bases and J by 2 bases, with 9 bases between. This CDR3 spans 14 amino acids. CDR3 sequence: CASSSYNTYNEQFF. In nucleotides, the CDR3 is TGCGCCAGCAGCTCTTACAACACCTACAATGAGCAGTTCTTC.

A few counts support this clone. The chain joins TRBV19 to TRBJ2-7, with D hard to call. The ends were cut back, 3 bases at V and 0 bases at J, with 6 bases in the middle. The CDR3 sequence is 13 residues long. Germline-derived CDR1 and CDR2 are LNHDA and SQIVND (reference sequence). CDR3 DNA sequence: TGTGCCAGTAGTATTAGTGCCTCCTACGAGCAGTACTTC. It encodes CASSISASYEQYF.

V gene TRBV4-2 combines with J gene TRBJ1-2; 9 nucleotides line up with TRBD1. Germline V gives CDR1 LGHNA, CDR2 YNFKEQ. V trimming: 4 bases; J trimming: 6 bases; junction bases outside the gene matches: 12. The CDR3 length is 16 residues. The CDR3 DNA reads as TGTGCCAGCAGCCGTGAATGGGACAGGGCGTTGGATGGCTACACCTTC. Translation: CASSREWDRALDGYTF.

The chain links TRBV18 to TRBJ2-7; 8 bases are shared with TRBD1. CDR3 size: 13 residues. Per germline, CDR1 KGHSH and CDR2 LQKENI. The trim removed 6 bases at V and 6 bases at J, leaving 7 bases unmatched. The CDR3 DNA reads TGTGCCAGCTCCCCAACAGACAGGGGCGAGCAGTACTTC. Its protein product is CASSPTDRGEQYF.

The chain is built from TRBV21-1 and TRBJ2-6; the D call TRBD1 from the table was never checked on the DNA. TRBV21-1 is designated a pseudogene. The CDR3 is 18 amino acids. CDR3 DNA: TGTGCCAGCAGCAAAAATAGGGACAGGGAGCGTGGGGCCAACGTCCTGACTTTC. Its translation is CASSKNRDRERGANVLTF.

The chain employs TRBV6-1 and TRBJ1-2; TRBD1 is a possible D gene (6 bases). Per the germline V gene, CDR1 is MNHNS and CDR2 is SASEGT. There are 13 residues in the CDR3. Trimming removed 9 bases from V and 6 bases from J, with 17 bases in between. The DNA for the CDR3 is TGTGCCAGTAGTCCAGGGGTGAGGGATGGCTACACCTTC. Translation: CASSPGVRDGYTF.

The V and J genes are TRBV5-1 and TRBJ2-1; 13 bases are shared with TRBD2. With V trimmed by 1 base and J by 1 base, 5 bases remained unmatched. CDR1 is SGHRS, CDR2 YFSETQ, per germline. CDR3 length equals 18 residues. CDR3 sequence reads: CASSLRLAGGFSYNEQFF. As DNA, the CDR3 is TGCGCCAGCAGCTTGAGACTAGCGGGAGGATTTTCCTACAATGAGCAGTTCTTC.

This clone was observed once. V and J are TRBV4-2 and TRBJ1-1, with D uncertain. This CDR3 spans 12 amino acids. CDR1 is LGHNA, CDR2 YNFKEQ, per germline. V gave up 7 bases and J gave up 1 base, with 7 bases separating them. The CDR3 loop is CASKAKNTEAFF. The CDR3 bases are TGTGCCAGCAAAGCCAAGAACACTGAAGCTTTCTTT.

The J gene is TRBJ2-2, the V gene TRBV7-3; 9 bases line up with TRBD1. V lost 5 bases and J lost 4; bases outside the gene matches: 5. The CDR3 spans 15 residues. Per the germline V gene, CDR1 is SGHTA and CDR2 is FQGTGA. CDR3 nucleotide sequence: TGTGCCAGCAGCGCACAGGGGGCAAGCACCGGGGAGCTGTTTTTT. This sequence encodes CASSAQGASTGELFF.

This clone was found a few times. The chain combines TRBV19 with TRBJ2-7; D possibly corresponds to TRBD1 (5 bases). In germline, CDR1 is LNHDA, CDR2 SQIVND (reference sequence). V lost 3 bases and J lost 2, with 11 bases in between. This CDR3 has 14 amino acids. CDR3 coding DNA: TGTGCCAGTAGTATCAGGGAAAGGCCCTACGAGCAGTACTTC. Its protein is CASSIRERPYEQYF.

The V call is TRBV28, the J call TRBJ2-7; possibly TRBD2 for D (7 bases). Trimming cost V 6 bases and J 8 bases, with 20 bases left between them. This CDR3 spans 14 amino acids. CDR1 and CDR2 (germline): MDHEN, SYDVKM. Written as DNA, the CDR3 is TGTGCCAGCAGCGGGGGCGGGAGTGGTAGGAAGCAGTACTTC. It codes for CASSGGGSGRKQYF.

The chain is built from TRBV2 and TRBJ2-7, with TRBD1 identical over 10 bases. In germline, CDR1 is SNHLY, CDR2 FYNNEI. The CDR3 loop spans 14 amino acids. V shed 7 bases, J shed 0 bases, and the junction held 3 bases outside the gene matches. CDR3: CASKTGGLSYEQYF. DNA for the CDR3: TGTGCCAGCAAGACAGGGGGCCTCTCCTACGAGCAGTACTTC.